These 14 T cell receptor beta chains were all obtained from the same sample, sequenced in a study of cytomegalovirus exposure and HLA in healthy donors. Primers for the PCR totalled 60 Vbeta and 13 Jbeta. Clones were sequenced by immunoSEQ multiplex PCR, and TCRdb holds only the in-frame ones, with some missing. The data contain 90,000 to 140,000 clones, roughly 70% of them singletons. What was sequenced was PBMCs. These receptor sequences come from a man in his forties or fifties in good health and CMV-seronegative.

This clone was observed a handful of times. The V call is TRBV15, the J call TRBJ2-7, with 9 bases lining up with TRBD1. J was trimmed by 5 bases and V by 5 bases; bases with no gene match: 4. This CDR3 spans 13 amino acids. Germline V CDR1 and CDR2: LNHNV, YYDKDF (reference sequence). For the CDR3, the DNA is TGTGCCACCAGCTGGGACAGGGACCACGAGCAGTACTTC. Its translation: CATSWDRDHEQYF.

The chain is built from TRBV4-3 and TRBJ2-3; tentative D call: TRBD1 (6 bases). Germline V gene sequence: CDR1 LGHNA, CDR2 YSLEER. V was trimmed by 0 bases and J by 5 bases, leaving 15 bases between them. The CDR3 extends over 16 amino acids. The CDR3 protein is CASSQDLVGAGDTQYF. The CDR3 nucleotides read TGCGCCAGCAGCCAAGATCTTGTGGGGGCCGGAGATACGCAGTATTTT.

The chain is built from TRBV7-2 and TRBJ1-2; 7 nucleotides match TRBD1. V shed 10 bases and J 2 bases; nucleotides not matched to a gene: 10. Germline CDR1 reads SGHTA; CDR2 reads FQGNSA. CDR3 length equals 14 residues. The CDR3 protein is CATKGGASNYGYTF. CDR3 DNA sequence: TGTGCCACCAAAGGGGGCGCGAGCAACTATGGCTACACCTTC.

The chain employs TRBV5-6 and TRBJ2-3; 8 nucleotides match TRBD2. The length of the CDR3 is 16 residues. Trimming removed 2 bases from V and 2 bases from J; junction bases left unmatched: 7. Germline lookup yields CDR1 SGHDT and CDR2 YYEEEE. The CDR3 loop reads CASSFGAGGNTDTQYF. CDR3 nucleotides: TGTGCCAGCAGCTTTGGGGCGGGGGGTAACACAGATACGCAGTATTTT.

The chain recombines TRBV19 with TRBJ1-1, with 8 bases lining up with TRBD1. V shed 10 bases, J shed 0 bases, and the junction held 10 bases outside the gene matches. CDR1 and CDR2 (germline): LNHDA, SQIVND (reference sequence). This CDR3 contains 15 residues. DNA for the CDR3: TGTGCCACCGCAAGACAGGGGTTAATGAACACTGAAGCTTTCTTT. Protein: CATARQGLMNTEAFF.

The chain employs TRBV28 and TRBJ1-1; D perhaps matches TRBD1 (6 bases). The V gene's germline CDR1 is MDHEN and CDR2 SYDVKM. Trimming removed 5 bases from V and 6 bases from J, with 10 bases in between. The CDR3 runs to 12 residues. CDR3 protein: CASSGTSAEAFF. CDR3 bases: TGTGCCAGCAGTGGGACATCGGCTGAAGCTTTCTTT.

V gene TRBV18 combines with J gene TRBJ1-5; D uncertain. V was clipped by 5 bases and J by 0 bases, with 8 bases between them. CDR1 is KGHSH and CDR2 is LQKENI in the germline V gene. The CDR3 contains 14 residues. CDR3 nucleotide sequence: TGTGCCAGCTCATACACCTCTAGCAATCAGCCCCAGCATTTT. The encoded protein is CASSYTSSNQPQHF. Complete variable domain (other parts from reference TRBV18 and TRBJ1-5): NAGVMQNPRHLVRRRGQEARLRCSPMKGHSHVYWYRQLPEEGLKFMVYLQKENIIDESGMPKERFSAEFPKEGPSILRIQQVVRGDSAAYFCASSYTSSNQPQHFGDGTRLSIL.

This rearrangement joins TRBV7-9 to TRBJ2-4, with TRBD1 identical over 7 bases. Trimming cost V 4 bases and J 2 bases; bases outside gene matches: 5. This CDR3 region has 15 residues. Germline V CDR1 and CDR2: SEHNR, FQNEAQ (reference sequence). The CDR3 DNA reads TGTGCCAGCAGCTCCGGGACAGTGTCCAAAAACATTCAGTACTTC. Its translation: CASSSGTVSKNIQYF.

The CDR3 DNA follows: TGTGCCAGCAGCCCCTCCGGGGAAGCCCCCTACGAGCAGTACTTC. It encodes CASSPSGEAPYEQYF. The chain uses TRBV4-2 and TRBJ2-7; TRBD2 might be the D (5 bases). Trimming shortened V by 4 bases and J by 2 bases, and 15 bases separated the two germline ends. This CDR3 is 15 amino acids long. CDR1 is LGHNA, CDR2 YNFKEQ, per germline.

This rearrangement joins TRBV6-4 to TRBJ1-1; 7 bases match TRBD1. The CDR3 is made up of 15 amino acids. Germline CDR1 and CDR2: MRHNA and SNTAGT. V was pared by 6 bases and J by 0 bases, with 7 bases of the junction left unmatched. CDR3 sequence reads: CASRTGVGMNTEAFF. DNA for the CDR3: TGTGCCAGCAGAACAGGGGTGGGGATGAACACTGAAGCTTTCTTT.

In this sample, this clone turned up a few times. This rearrangement joins TRBV6-1 to TRBJ1-2, with 9 nucleotides matching TRBD1. The CDR3 spans 15 residues. Losses at the gene ends were 6 bases for V and 5 bases for J; bases not matched to a gene: 10. Germline assignment: CDR1 MNHNS and CDR2 SASEGT. The CDR3 reads CASRAGTGLGYGYTF. The CDR3 nucleotides are TGTGCCAGCAGGGCCGGGACAGGGTTAGGGTATGGCTACACCTTC.

This clone has a handful of counts. V gene TRBV27 combines with J gene TRBJ2-2, with a weak D call TRBD1 (6 bases). Trimming took off 5 bases at V and 3 bases at J, with 10 bases between the two ends. CDR3 size: 14 residues. Germline CDR1 MNHEY, CDR2 SMNVEV (reference sequence). The CDR3, as DNA: TGTGCCAGCAGTCGAAGACAGGACACCGGGGAGCTGTTTTTT. Residues: CASSRRQDTGELFF.

The chain carries TRBV28 and TRBJ2-1; D call uncertain. Per the germline V gene, CDR1 is MDHEN and CDR2 is SYDVKM. Trimming left V 1 base short and J 7 bases short, with 8 bases between. The CDR3 covers 13 residues. The CDR3 region has the DNA TGTGCCAGCAGTTTATTCAGGTGGAATGAGCAGTTCTTC. Residues: CASSLFRWNEQFF.

This chain joins TRBV19 and TRBJ2-2; tentative D call: TRBD1 (6 bases). V lost 3 bases to trimming and J lost 1 base, with 6 bases between them. Germline V gives CDR1 LNHDA, CDR2 SQIVND (reference sequence). The CDR3 runs to 14 residues. CDR3 bases: TGTGCCAGTAGTATGACAGGGAACACCGGGGAGCTGTTTTTT. It translates to CASSMTGNTGELFF.